This passage covers 13 T cell receptor beta chains from one sample sequenced in a study of CD8+CD57+ T cells in acquired aplastic anemia. According to the study, genomic DNA was the template for TCR beta VDJ and CDR3 profiling. Via MiXCR, TCRdb re-called the reads, giving one row per CDR3 protein. The table shows around 130,000 distinct CDR3 sequences, with about 50% occurring only once. Sequencing involved patients with CD8+CD57+ cell expansion previously shown by flow cytometry. Sequencing input: sorted CD4+, CD8+, or CD8+CD57+ T cells (not recorded which) from PBMCs. The receptors derive from a human donor with aplastic anemia.

The sample holds many counts of this clonotype. The J gene is TRBJ2-7, the V gene TRBV4-1, with TRBD2 matching over 7 bases. The germline CDR1 and CDR2 sequences are MGHRA and YSYEKL. The CDR3 runs to 16 residues. V shed 4 bases, J shed 5 bases, and the junction held 14 bases outside the gene matches. The CDR3 DNA reads as TGCGCCAGCAGCCCCATCCGCGGGGAGGGGAGCGACGAGCAGTACTTC. Translated, it gives CASSPIRGEGSDEQYF.

This clonotype was observed many times. V and J are TRBV2 and TRBJ2-1, with D possibly being TRBD2 (6 bases). Looked up from germline, CDR1 is SNHLY and CDR2 is FYNNEI. This CDR3 comprises 15 residues. Trimming pared 6 bases from V and 4 bases from J, leaving 16 bases between. DNA for the CDR3: TGTGCCAGCAGGGCAGGAGGAGGGGATTACAATGAGCAGTTCTTC. Encoded protein: CASRAGGGDYNEQFF.

The DNA for the CDR3 is TGTGCCACCAGTGATGGGGGTCGCAATGAGCAGTTCTTC. This gives the protein CATSDGGRNEQFF. The gene calls are TRBV24-1 and TRBJ2-1, with D possibly called TRBD1 or TRBD2 (5 bases each). The CDR3 covers 13 residues. Germline CDR1 KGHDR, CDR2 SFDVKD. V lost 3 bases and J lost 6, with 8 bases in between.

The chain combines TRBV10-3 with TRBJ1-2; possibly TRBD1 for D (5 bases). The CDR3 runs to 15 residues. V was trimmed by 8 bases and J by 4 bases, leaving 20 bases between them. Looked up from germline, CDR1 is ENHRY and CDR2 is SYGVKD. The CDR3, as DNA: TGTGCCATCCAGGGAGGAGGAGCAGAGGGCTATGGCTACACCTTC. Translating it yields CAIQGGGAEGYGYTF.

The J gene is TRBJ1-3, the V gene TRBV10-1; no clear D. V lost 7 bases and J lost 8, with 6 bases in between. Germline V gives CDR1 WNHNN, CDR2 SYGVQD (reference sequence). The CDR3 runs 10 residues. The CDR3 coding sequence is TGCGCCAGCACTCGGGACACCATATATTTT. Protein sequence: CASTRDTIYF.

The chain joins TRBV2 to TRBJ2-2; unclear D gene. This CDR3 contains 14 residues. In germline, CDR1 is SNHLY, CDR2 FYNNEI. Trimming removed 7 bases at V and 0 bases at J, with 9 bases between. CDR3 region: CASMNDANTGELFF. Here the CDR3 DNA reads TGTGCCAGCATGAACGACGCGAACACCGGGGAGCTGTTTTTT.

This clonotype was seen a few times. CDR3 in DNA: TGTGCCAGTAGAGAAACAGGGCGTAGCAATCAGCCCCAGCATTTT. Translation: CASRETGRSNQPQHF. The gene calls are TRBV19 and TRBJ1-5; TRBD1 might be the D (6 bases). The CDR3 totals 15 residues. Between the trimmed V and J ends, which lost 6 bases and 0 bases, there was a span of 12 bases. CDR1 is LNHDA and CDR2 is SQIVND in the germline V gene (reference sequence). Based on the CDR3 plus reference TRBV19 and TRBJ1-5, the full variable domain is DGGITQSPKYLFRKEGQNVTLSCEQNLNHDAMYWYRQDPGQGLRLIYYSQIVNDFQKGDIAEGYSVSREKKESFPLTVTSAQKNPTAFYLCASRETGRSNQPQHFGDGTRLSIL.

V and J are TRBV29-1 and TRBJ2-1, with D possibly called TRBD1 or TRBD2 (5 bases each). V was clipped by 8 bases and J by 5 bases, with 19 bases between them. Germline CDR1 SQVTM, CDR2 ANQGSEA. The CDR3 is made up of 14 amino acids. The CDR3: CSLRMRGWDNEQFF. The CDR3 coding sequence is TGCAGCCTCCGGATGAGGGGTTGGGACAATGAGCAGTTCTTC.

This chain uses TRBV12-3 or TRBV12-4 with TRBJ2-1, with 15 positions matching TRBD2. Losses at the gene ends were 6 bases for V and 7 bases for J; bases not matched to a gene: 4. The CDR3 covers 15 residues. Here the CDR3 DNA reads TGTGCCAGCAGCAGGACTAGCGGGGGGGCTAATGAGCAGTTCTTC. Amino acids: CASSRTSGGANEQFF.

J is TRBJ2-7 and V is TRBV7-9; 9 bases map to TRBD1. The J segment lost 5 bases and the V segment lost 5 bases, leaving 1 base of the junction unmatched. Germline V gene lookup returns CDR1 SEHNR and CDR2 FQNEAQ (reference sequence). The CDR3 extends over 12 amino acids. The CDR3 DNA reads as TGTGCCAGCAGCCGGGACAGGGACGAGCAGTACTTC. Its protein product is CASSRDRDEQYF. Complete variable domain (other parts from reference TRBV7-9 and TRBJ2-7): DTGVSQNPRHKITKRGQNVTFRCDPISEHNRLYWYRQTLGQGPEFLTYFQNEAQLEKSRLLSDRFSAERPKGSFSTLEIQRTEQGDSAMYLCASSRDRDEQYFGPGTRLTVT.

J is TRBJ1-2 and V is TRBV2; possible D gene TRBD1, 6 bases. This CDR3 is built from 15 residues. In germline, CDR1 is SNHLY, CDR2 FYNNEI. V lost 7 bases to trimming and J lost 4 bases, with 19 bases between them. CDR3 nucleotides: TGTGCCAGCACCGGACCCACCCCGGACAGCTATGGCTACACCTTC. It encodes CASTGPTPDSYGYTF.

The V gene is TRBV20-1, the J gene TRBJ2-1; D call uncertain. This CDR3 is 15 amino acids long. V gave up 8 bases and J gave up 8 bases, with 25 bases separating them. Germline CDR1 DFQATT, CDR2 SNEGSKA (reference sequence). This CDR3 is CSFGVNDPQWDEQFF. The CDR3 nucleotides are TGCAGTTTTGGGGTCAACGACCCGCAATGGGATGAGCAGTTCTTC.

The chain is built from TRBV15 and TRBJ2-5; D possibly corresponds to TRBD2 (5 bases). The CDR3 runs 15 residues. Between the trimmed V and J ends, which lost 1 base and 4 bases, there was a span of 13 bases. Germline CDR1 LNHNV, CDR2 YYDKDF (reference sequence). This CDR3 reads CATSRAGGHSETQYF. The CDR3 DNA reads TGTGCCACCAGCAGAGCGGGCGGGCATTCAGAGACCCAGTACTTC.